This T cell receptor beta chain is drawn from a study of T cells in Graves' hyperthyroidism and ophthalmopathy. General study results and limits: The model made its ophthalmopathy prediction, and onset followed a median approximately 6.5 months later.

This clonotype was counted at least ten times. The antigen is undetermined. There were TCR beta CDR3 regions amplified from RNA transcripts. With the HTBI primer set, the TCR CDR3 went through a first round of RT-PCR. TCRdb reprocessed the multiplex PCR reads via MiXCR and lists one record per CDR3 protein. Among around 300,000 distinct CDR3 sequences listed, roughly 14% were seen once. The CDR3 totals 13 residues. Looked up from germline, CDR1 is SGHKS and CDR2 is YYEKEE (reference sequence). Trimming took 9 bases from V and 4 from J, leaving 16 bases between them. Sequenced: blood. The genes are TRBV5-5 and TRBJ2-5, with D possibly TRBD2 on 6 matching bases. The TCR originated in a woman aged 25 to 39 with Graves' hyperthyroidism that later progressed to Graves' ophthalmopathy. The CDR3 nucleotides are TGTGCCACCGCCCGGGGGACCTTAGAGACCCAGTACTTC. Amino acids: CATARGTLETQYF.